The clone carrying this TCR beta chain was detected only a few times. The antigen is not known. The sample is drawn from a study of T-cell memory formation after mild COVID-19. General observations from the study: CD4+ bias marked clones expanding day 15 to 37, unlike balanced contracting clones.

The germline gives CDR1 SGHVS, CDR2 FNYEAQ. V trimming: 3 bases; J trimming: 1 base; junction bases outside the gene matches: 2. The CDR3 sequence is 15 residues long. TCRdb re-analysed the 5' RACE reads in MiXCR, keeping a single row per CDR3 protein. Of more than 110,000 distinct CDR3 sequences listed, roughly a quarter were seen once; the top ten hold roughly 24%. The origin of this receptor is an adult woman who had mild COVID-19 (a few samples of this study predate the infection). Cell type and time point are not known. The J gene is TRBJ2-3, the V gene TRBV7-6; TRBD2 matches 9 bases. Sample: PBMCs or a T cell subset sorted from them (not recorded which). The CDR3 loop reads CASSLEREGTDTQYF. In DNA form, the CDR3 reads TGTGCCAGCAGCTTGGAGCGGGAGGGCACAGATACGCAGTATTTT.